This T cell receptor beta chain emerged from a study of blood T cells in healthy people across ages. Germline CDR1 and CDR2: LGHDT and YNNKEL (reference sequence). Trimming took 0 bases from V and 7 from J, leaving 15 bases between them. The CDR3 consists of 15 residues. Primers used in a second PCR of roughly 6 to 11 cycles were a sample-barcoded 5' primer and a J-beta primer mix. TCRdb recomputed calls from the 5' RACE reads with MiXCR, one row per CDR3 protein. Of some 640,000 distinct CDR3 sequences in the sample, about 52% were seen once. This clonotype showed up just a few times. J is TRBJ1-1 and V is TRBV3-1; D call uncertain. The sample consisted of blood. The receptor was derived from a woman aged 55-70 years in good health. The DNA of the CDR3 is TGTGCCAGCAGCCAAGACGGGAGGGTATGGGGTGAAGCTTTCTTT. Protein sequence: CASSQDGRVWGEAFF.